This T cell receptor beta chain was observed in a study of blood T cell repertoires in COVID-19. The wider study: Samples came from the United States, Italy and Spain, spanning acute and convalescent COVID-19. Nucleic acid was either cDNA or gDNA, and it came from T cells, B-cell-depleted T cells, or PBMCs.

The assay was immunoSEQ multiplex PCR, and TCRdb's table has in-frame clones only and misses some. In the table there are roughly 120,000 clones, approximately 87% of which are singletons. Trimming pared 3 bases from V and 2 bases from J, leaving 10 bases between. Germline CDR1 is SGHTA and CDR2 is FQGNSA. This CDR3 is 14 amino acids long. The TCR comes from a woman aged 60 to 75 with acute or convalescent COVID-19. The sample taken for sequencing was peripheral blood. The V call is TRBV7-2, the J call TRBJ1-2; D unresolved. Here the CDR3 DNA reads TGTGCCAGCAGCTTTGACTTCAACAACTATGGCTACACCTTC. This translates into CASSFDFNNYGYTF.